This T cell receptor (beta chain) is from a study of radiotherapy plus CTLA-4 blockade in lung cancer. Study information: Objective responses were recorded in 15% to 20% of patients, with disease control recorded in around 30%.

Overall study results and limits: Reportedly, early blood T cell clone dynamics best predicted response, with interferon-beta. Expansion of tumor-derived TCR clones was observed in blood after radiotherapy plus ipilimumab.

Of note for this clone: Its antigen is not identified.

It was focal radiation plus CTLA-4 blockade with ipilimumab that patients with chemo-refractory metastatic non-small-cell lung cancer received. In germline, CDR1 is SGHTA, CDR2 FQGNSA. This CDR3 has 13 residues. Trimming took 5 bases from V and 6 from J, leaving 11 bases between them. This table comes from immunoSEQ multiplex PCR, and its TCRdb copy is limited to in-frame clones, with some not included. Among approximately 57,000 clones listed, 70% to 85% were seen once. Here the sequenced sample was peripheral blood, taken from a patient treated with radiotherapy plus ipilimumab. This receptor was obtained from a human donor with non-small cell lung cancer whose response to radiotherapy plus ipilimumab could not be evaluated. The gene calls are TRBV7-2 and TRBJ2-1; D uncertain. This CDR3 reads CASSPRLANEQFF. In DNA form, the CDR3 reads TGTGCCAGCAGCCCCCGACTTGCCAATGAGCAGTTCTTC.